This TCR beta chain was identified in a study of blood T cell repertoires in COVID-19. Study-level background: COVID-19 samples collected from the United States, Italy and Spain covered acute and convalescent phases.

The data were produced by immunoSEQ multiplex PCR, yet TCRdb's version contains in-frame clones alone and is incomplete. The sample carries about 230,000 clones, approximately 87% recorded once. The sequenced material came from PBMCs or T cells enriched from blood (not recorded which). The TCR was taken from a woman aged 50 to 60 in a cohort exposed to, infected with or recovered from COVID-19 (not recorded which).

The CDR3 sequence: CASSGQRNTEAFF. In DNA, the CDR3 is TGTGCCAGCAGCGGACAGCGTAACACTGAAGCTTTCTTT. The chain has TRBV7-2 and TRBJ1-1; tentative D call: TRBD1 (6 bases). V lost 5 bases and J 2 bases, leaving 9 bases between the germline ends. Germline V gives CDR1 SGHTA, CDR2 FQGNSA. This CDR3 comprises 13 residues.